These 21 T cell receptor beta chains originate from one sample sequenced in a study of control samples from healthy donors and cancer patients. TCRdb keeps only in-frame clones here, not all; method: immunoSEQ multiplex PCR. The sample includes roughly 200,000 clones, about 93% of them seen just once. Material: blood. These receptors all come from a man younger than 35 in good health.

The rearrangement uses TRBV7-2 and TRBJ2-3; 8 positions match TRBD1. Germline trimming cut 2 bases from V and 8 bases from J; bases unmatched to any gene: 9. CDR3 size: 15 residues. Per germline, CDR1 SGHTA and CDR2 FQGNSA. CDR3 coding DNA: TGTGCCAGCAGCTTAATAGCCAGGGGGCGAGGTACGCAGTATTTT. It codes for CASSLIARGRGTQYF. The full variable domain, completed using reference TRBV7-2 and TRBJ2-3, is GAGVSQSPSNKVTEKGKDVELRCDPISGHTALYWYRQSLGQGLEFLIYFQGNSAPDKSGLPSDRFSAERTGGSVSTLTIQRTQQEDSAVYLCASSLIARGRGTQYFGPGTRLTVL.

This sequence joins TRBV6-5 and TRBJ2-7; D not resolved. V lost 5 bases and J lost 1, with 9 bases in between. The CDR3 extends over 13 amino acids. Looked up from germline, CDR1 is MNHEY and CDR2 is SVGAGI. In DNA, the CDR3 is TGTGCCAGCAGTAAGCCGGCTTCCTACGAGCAGTACTTC. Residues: CASSKPASYEQYF.

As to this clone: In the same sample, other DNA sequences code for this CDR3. The CDR3 is CATSLGGSTDTQYF. CDR3 nucleotide sequence: TGTGCCACCAGCCTCGGGGGAAGCACAGATACGCAGTATTTT. The rearrangement joins TRBV15 to TRBJ2-3; D is perhaps TRBD2 (6 bases). The V gene lost 5 bases and the J gene lost 0 bases, with 9 bases spanning the gap. The CDR3 contains 14 residues. The V gene's germline CDR1 is LNHNV and CDR2 YYDKDF (reference sequence).

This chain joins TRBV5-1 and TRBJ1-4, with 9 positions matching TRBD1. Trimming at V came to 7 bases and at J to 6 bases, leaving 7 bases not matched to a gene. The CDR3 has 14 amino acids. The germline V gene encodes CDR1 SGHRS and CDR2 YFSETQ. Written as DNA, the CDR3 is TGCGCCAGCGCCCGGACAGGGGAAGATGAAAAACTGTTTTTT. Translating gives CASARTGEDEKLFF.

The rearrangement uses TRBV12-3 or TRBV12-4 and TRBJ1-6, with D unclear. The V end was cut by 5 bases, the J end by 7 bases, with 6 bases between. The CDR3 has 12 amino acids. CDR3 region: CASSTLNSPLHF. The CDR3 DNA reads TGTGCCAGCAGTACCCTCAATTCACCCCTCCACTTT.

The CDR3 loop reads CASSQEYRGRGYEQYF. The CDR3 nucleotides read TGCGCCAGCAGCCAAGAATACAGGGGCCGGGGATACGAGCAGTACTTC. The chain links TRBV4-1 to TRBJ2-7, with 7 bases that match TRBD1. V dropped 0 bases and J dropped 4; count of bases not matched to a gene: 9. The CDR3 is 16 amino acids. From germline, CDR1 is MGHRA and CDR2 YSYEKL.

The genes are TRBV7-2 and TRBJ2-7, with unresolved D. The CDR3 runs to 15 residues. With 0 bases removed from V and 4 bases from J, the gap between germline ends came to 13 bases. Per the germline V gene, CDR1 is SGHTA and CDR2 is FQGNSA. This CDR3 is CASSLAFGGIYEQYF. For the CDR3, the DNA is TGTGCCAGCAGCTTAGCTTTCGGTGGGATATACGAGCAGTACTTC. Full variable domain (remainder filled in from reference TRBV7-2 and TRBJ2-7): GAGVSQSPSNKVTEKGKDVELRCDPISGHTALYWYRQSLGQGLEFLIYFQGNSAPDKSGLPSDRFSAERTGGSVSTLTIQRTQQEDSAVYLCASSLAFGGIYEQYFGPGTRLTVT.

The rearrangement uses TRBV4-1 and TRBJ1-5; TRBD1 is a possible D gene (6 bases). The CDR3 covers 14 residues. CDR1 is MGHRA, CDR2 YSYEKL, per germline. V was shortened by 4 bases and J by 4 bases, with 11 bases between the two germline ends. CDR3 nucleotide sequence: TGCGCCAGCAGCCTCGGGACACTAAATCAGCCCCAGCATTTT. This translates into CASSLGTLNQPQHF.

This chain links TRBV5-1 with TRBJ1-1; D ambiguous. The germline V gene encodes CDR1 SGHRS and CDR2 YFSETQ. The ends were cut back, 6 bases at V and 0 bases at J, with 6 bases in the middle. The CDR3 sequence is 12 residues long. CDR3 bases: TGCGCCAGCAACGGAGTGAACACTGAAGCTTTCTTT. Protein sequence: CASNGVNTEAFF.

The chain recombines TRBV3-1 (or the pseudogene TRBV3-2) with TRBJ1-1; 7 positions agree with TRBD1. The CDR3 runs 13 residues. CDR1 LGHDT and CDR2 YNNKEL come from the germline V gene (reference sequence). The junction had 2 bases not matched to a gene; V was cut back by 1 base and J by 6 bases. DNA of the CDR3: TGTGCCAGCAGCCAAGTGGGGACAGCTGAAGCTTTCTTT. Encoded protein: CASSQVGTAEAFF.

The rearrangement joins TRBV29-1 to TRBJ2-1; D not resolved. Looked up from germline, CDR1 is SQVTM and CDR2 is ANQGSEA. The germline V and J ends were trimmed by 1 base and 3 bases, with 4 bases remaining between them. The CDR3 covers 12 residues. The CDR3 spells CSVEVYYNEQFF. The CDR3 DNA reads TGCAGCGTTGAAGTATACTACAATGAGCAGTTCTTC.

Here the CDR3 DNA reads TGTGCCAGCAGCATCATTATGACAGCTTCCTCTGGGGCCAACGTCCTGACTTTC. Translating it yields CASSIIMTASSGANVLTF. The genes are TRBV11-3 and TRBJ2-6; weak D call: TRBD1 (5 bases). Germline CDR1 is SGHNT and CDR2 is YENEEA. This CDR3 spans 18 amino acids. V was cut by 5 bases and J by 0 bases, with 17 bases left in between.

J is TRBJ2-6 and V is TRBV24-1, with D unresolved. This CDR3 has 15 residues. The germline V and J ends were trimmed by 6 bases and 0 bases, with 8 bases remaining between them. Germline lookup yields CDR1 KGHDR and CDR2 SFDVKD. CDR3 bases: TGTGCCACCAGTACACAGAGCTCTGGGGCCAACGTCCTGACTTTC. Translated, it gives CATSTQSSGANVLTF.

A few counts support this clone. The CDR3 DNA reads TGTGCCAGCAGTCGAGCGGGGGGGTTCTATAATTCACCCCTCCACTTT. Translation: CASSRAGGFYNSPLHF. The genes are TRBV7-9 and TRBJ1-6; weak D call: TRBD1 (5 bases). The V end lost 6 bases, the J end lost 3 bases, and 15 bases lay between the germline ends. The CDR3 runs 16 residues. Germline CDR1 reads SEHNR; CDR2 reads FQNEAQ (reference sequence).

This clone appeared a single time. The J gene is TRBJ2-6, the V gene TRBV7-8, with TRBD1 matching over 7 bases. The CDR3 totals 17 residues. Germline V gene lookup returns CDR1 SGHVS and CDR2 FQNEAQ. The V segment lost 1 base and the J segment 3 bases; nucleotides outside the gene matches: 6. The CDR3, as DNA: TGTGCCAGCAGCTTAGGAAAGGGGGCGGATGGGGCCAACGTCCTGACTTTC. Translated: CASSLGKGADGANVLTF.

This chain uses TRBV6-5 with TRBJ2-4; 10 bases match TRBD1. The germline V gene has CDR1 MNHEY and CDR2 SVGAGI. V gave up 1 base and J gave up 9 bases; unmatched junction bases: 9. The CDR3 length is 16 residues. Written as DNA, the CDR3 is TGTGCCAGCAGTTACTACCGGACAGGGGGACGGGTCATTCAGTACTTC. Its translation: CASSYYRTGGRVIQYF.

Here the CDR3 DNA reads TGTGCCAGCAGCTTCCAGGGGCCAACTGGTGATACGCAGTATTTT. The encoded protein is CASSFQGPTGDTQYF. This chain joins TRBV7-2 and TRBJ2-3; D may be TRBD1 (6 bases). CDR3 length equals 15 residues. Trimming removed 3 bases at V and 6 bases at J, with 16 bases between. Germline V CDR1 and CDR2: SGHTA, FQGNSA.

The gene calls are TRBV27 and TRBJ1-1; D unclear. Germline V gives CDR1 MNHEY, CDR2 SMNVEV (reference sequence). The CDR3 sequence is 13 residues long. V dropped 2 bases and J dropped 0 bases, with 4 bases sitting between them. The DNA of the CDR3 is TGTGCCAGCAGTTTAGGGATGAACACTGAAGCTTTCTTT. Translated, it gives CASSLGMNTEAFF.

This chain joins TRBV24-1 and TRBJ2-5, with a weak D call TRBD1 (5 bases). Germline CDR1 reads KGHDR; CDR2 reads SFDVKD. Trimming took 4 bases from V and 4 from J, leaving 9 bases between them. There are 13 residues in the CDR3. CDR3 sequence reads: CATSDRVGETQYF. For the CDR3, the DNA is TGTGCCACCAGTGACAGGGTGGGAGAGACCCAGTACTTC.

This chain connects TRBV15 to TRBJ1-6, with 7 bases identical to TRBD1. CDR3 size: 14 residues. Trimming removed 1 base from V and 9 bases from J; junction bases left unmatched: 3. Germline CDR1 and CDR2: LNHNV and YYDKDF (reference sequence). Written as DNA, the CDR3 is TGTGCCACCAGCAGAGGACAGGGAATTTCACCCCTCCACTTT. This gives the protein CATSRGQGISPLHF. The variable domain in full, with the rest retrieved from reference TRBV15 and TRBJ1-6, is DAMVIQNPRYQVTQFGKPVTLSCSQTLNHNVMYWYQQKSSQAPKLLFHYYDKDFNNEADTPDNFQSRRPNTSFCFLDIRSPGLGDTAMYLCATSRGQGISPLHFGNGTRLTVT.

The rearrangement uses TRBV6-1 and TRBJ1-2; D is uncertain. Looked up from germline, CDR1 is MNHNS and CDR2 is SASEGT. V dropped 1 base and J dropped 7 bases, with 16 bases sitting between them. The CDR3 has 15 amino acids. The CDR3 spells CASSEVVSKRSGYTF. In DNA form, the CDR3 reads TGTGCCAGCAGTGAAGTCGTTTCGAAACGGAGTGGCTACACCTTC.